Listed below are T cell receptor beta chains from one sample, sequenced in a study of T-cell reconstitution after alpha-beta-depleted transplantation in children. TCRdb re-called the PCR reads through MiXCR, storing one row per CDR3 protein. The sample carries some 250,000 distinct CDR3 sequences, approximately 12% recorded once. Specimen: PBMCs from the stem cell graft donor, collected from the stem cell graft. Receptors originate from a human donor who donated a stem cell graft to a child with acute lymphoblastic leukemia. The CDR3 runs from the conserved cysteine through the conserved F or W. The D gene is left open where the match is weak. Size is omitted from some rows. Given values are once, few, many or a class for expanded clones.

many	TRBV5-1	14	TRBJ2-7	.	CASSSDRNSYEQYF	TGCGCCAGCAGCTCGGACAGAAACTCCTACGAGCAGTACTTC
many	TRBV27	13	TRBJ2-7	.	CASSLSGVGEQYF	TGTGCCAGCAGTTTATCAGGGGTGGGGGAGCAGTACTTC
many	TRBV27	14	TRBJ2-7	.	CASSLSSAPYEQYF	TGTGCCAGCAGTTTATCAAGCGCCCCCTACGAGCAGTACTTC
few	TRBV9	15	TRBJ1-5	.	CASSDSGDSNQPQHF	TGTGCCAGCAGCGATTCCGGGGATAGCAATCAGCCCCAGCATTTT
.	TRBV5-1	15	TRBJ1-3	.	CASSLDGGTGNTIYF	TGCGCCAGCAGCTTGGATGGAGGGACTGGAAACACCATATATTTT
.	TRBV6-2/TRBV6-3	15	TRBJ2-7	TRBD1	CASSRDRDFSYEQYF	TGTGCCAGCAGTCGGGACAGGGATTTCTCCTACGAGCAGTACTTC
many	TRBV5-1	12	TRBJ2-3	.	CASSWAADTQYF	TGCGCCAGCAGCTGGGCGGCAGATACGCAGTATTTT
.	TRBV19	13	TRBJ2-1	.	CASSMGGDNEQFF	TGTGCCAGTAGTATGGGTGGGGACAATGAGCAGTTCTTC
many	TRBV24-1	20	TRBJ2-1	TRBD1	CATSDPREDRGFHRPNEQFF	TGTGCCACCAGTGATCCCCGGGAGGACAGGGGCTTCCATCGCCCAAATGAGCAGTTCTTC
many	TRBV28	18	TRBJ2-7	.	CASSLSKTVGVRSYEQYF	TGTGCCAGCAGTTTGTCAAAAACAGTCGGTGTGCGCTCCTACGAGCAGTACTTC
few	TRBV6-1	13	TRBJ2-7	.	CASSPLAGSEQYF	TGTGCCAGCAGTCCCCTGGCGGGTTCCGAGCAGTACTTC
many	TRBV20-1	16	TRBJ2-1	TRBD2	CSAREYSGNSYNEQFF	TGCAGTGCTAGAGAATATAGCGGGAACTCCTACAATGAGCAGTTCTTC
few	TRBV7-2	15	TRBJ1-3	.	CASSYRVTQGNTIYF	TGTGCCAGCAGCTACCGGGTAACGCAAGGAAACACCATATATTTT
.	TRBV12-3/TRBV12-4	11	TRBJ1-2	.	CASTAGGGYTF	TGTGCCAGCACCGCGGGGGGTGGCTACACCTTC
.	TRBV20-1	12	TRBJ2-3	.	CSASLTGNTQYF	TGCAGTGCTAGCTTGACGGGAAATACGCAGTATTTT
many	TRBV5-1	15	TRBJ1-1	.	CASSLTTVSWTEAFF	TGCGCCAGCAGCCTCACGACAGTCTCGTGGACTGAAGCTTTCTTT
many	TRBV13	16	TRBJ2-5	TRBD2	CASSLGLAGVLETQYF	TGTGCCAGCAGCTTAGGCCTAGCGGGAGTATTGGAGACCCAGTACTTC
many	TRBV18	15	TRBJ2-5	TRBD1	CASSPLEGARETQYF	TGTGCCAGCTCACCACTTGAGGGGGCGCGGGAGACCCAGTACTTC
many	TRBV20-1	16	TRBJ1-2	.	CSASLLRGRGGYGYTF	TGCAGTGCTAGTCTTCTTAGGGGGAGGGGAGGATATGGCTACACCTTC
many	TRBV12-3/TRBV12-4	17	TRBJ2-7	TRBD1	CASSLGAGGSSYYEQYF	TGTGCCAGCAGTTTAGGGGCAGGGGGCTCTTCCTACTACGAGCAGTACTTC
many	TRBV29-1	13	TRBJ2-5	TRBD1	CSVSNRGKETQYF	TGCAGCGTTTCAAACAGGGGGAAAGAGACCCAGTACTTC
many	TRBV7-9	15	TRBJ1-1	.	CASSLGGSSNTEAFF	TGTGCCAGCAGCTTAGGGGGCAGTTCGAACACTGAAGCTTTCTTT
many	TRBV7-3	16	TRBJ1-1	TRBD1	CASSPSSTGGGTEAFF	TGTGCCAGCAGCCCCTCCTCGACAGGGGGAGGCACTGAAGCTTTCTTT
many	TRBV4-3	15	TRBJ1-3	.	CASSPRQSSGNTIYF	TGCGCCAGCAGCCCCCGACAGAGCTCTGGAAACACCATATATTTT
few	TRBV29-1	13	TRBJ1-3	TRBD1	CSGRQGGGNTIYF	TGCAGCGGCCGACAGGGTGGAGGAAACACCATATATTTT
many	TRBV12-3/TRBV12-4	14	TRBJ1-5	TRBD1	CASSLGQGNQPQHF	TGTGCCAGCAGTTTAGGACAGGGGAACCAGCCCCAGCATTTT
many	TRBV20-1	15	TRBJ1-5	TRBD1	CSARWDRDSNQPQHF	TGCAGTGCTAGATGGGACAGAGATAGCAATCAGCCCCAGCATTTT
many	TRBV6-1	14	TRBJ1-1	.	CAAGKGQTWTEAFF	TGTGCCGCAGGAAAAGGACAGACGTGGACTGAAGCTTTCTTT
few	TRBV20-1	17	TRBJ2-7	.	CCARDLGSGVGRLRQYF	TGCTGTGCTAGAGATCTGGGGTCCGGGGTCGGTCGTTTACGGCAGTACTTC
many	TRBV24-1	16	TRBJ2-2	TRBD2	CATSDPGGRDTGELFF	TGTGCCACCAGTGATCCGGGTGGGAGGGACACCGGGGAGCTGTTTTTT
many	TRBV24-1	15	TRBJ1-1	TRBD1	CATSDQRTGPTEAFF	TGTGCCACCAGTGACCAAAGGACAGGGCCAACTGAAGCTTTCTTT
many	TRBV7-9	15	TRBJ2-1	TRBD1	CASSPGGGFFNEQFF	TGTGCCAGCAGCCCAGGGGGTGGTTTCTTCAATGAGCAGTTCTTC
many	TRBV29-1	13	TRBJ2-7	.	CSAYGLADPEQYF	TGCAGCGCCTACGGCTTGGCAGACCCAGAGCAGTACTTC
many	TRBV7-9	13	TRBJ1-2	.	CASSAGTLYGYTF	TGTGCCAGCAGCGCCGGGACCCTCTATGGCTACACCTTC
.	TRBV6-1	15	TRBJ1-6	TRBD1	CASGLRPTGNSPLHF	TGTGCCAGCGGCCTTCGACCGACAGGGAATTCACCCCTCCACTTT
.	TRBV28	13	TRBJ2-3	.	CASSLSTADTQYF	TGTGCCAGCAGTTTAAGCACCGCAGATACGCAGTATTTT
many	TRBV6-5	15	TRBJ2-2	.	CASSSEGGHTGELFF	TGTGCCAGCAGTTCTGAGGGGGGCCACACCGGGGAGCTGTTTTTT
.	TRBV6-2/TRBV6-3	13	TRBJ1-1	.	CASSPSTRGSAFF	TGTGCCAGCAGCCCAAGCACCAGGGGTTCAGCTTTCTTT
many	TRBV30	13	TRBJ2-2	.	CAWSVGATGELFF	TGTGCCTGGAGTGTAGGGGCAACCGGGGAGCTGTTTTTT
few	TRBV13	13	TRBJ2-7	.	CASSLDGSYEQYF	TGTGCCAGCAGCTTAGACGGATCCTACGAGCAGTACTTC
many	TRBV12-5	16	TRBJ2-3	.	CASGLGTTIYTDTQYF	TGTGCTAGTGGTTTGGGAACCACCATTTACACAGATACGCAGTATTTT
many	TRBV20-1	14	TRBJ2-3	TRBD1	CSAREQGLADTQYF	TGCAGTGCTAGAGAACAGGGGTTGGCAGATACGCAGTATTTT
many	TRBV9	17	TRBJ2-1	.	CASSVDPSTGAYNEQFF	TGTGCCAGCAGCGTAGATCCCTCCACGGGAGCCTACAATGAGCAGTTCTTC
.	TRBV7-6	17	TRBJ2-2	TRBD2	CASSPPLAGGRSGELFF	TGTGCCAGCAGCCCCCCTCTAGCGGGAGGGCGGTCCGGGGAGCTGTTTTTT
many	TRBV2	13	TRBJ1-2	TRBD1	CASSRTGNYGYTF	TGTGCCAGCAGTCGGACAGGGAACTATGGCTACACCTTC
many	TRBV20-1	18	TRBJ2-5	TRBD2	CSARASSGGPFRQETQYF	TGCAGTGCTAGAGCTTCTAGCGGGGGGCCCTTCCGTCAAGAGACCCAGTACTTC
many	TRBV7-9	14	TRBJ1-5	.	CASSLGGGSQPQHF	TGTGCCAGCAGCTTAGGGGGCGGGAGTCAGCCCCAGCATTTT